One sample yielded the 11 T cell receptor beta chains listed below, sequenced in a study of T cells in Graves' hyperthyroidism and ophthalmopathy. The TCR beta CDR3 regions underwent amplification using RNA transcripts as the source. The HTBI primer set served for first-round RT-PCR of the TCR CDR3. MiXCR, applied by TCRdb to the multiplex PCR reads, yields one record per CDR3 protein. The sample records 480,000 or so distinct CDR3 sequences, 46% being singletons. Sequencing was performed on peripheral blood or thyroid tissue (not recorded which). These receptors originate from an adult woman with Graves' disease, either hyperthyroidism or ophthalmopathy (not recorded which).

The table lists this clonotype with a count of one. One junction end disagrees with the germline gene, perhaps due to a read error. This chain uses TRBV20-1 with TRBJ2-7; a weak D match, TRBD1 (6 bases). CDR1 and CDR2 from the germline V gene are DFQATT and SNEGSKA (reference sequence). The CDR3 length is 13 residues. CDR3 nucleotides: TGCAGTGCTAGCAGGGACAACCTCTACGAGAAGTACTTC. It translates to CSASRDNLYEKYF.

The sample holds a few counts of this clonotype. This chain links TRBV4-2 with TRBJ2-7; D perhaps matches TRBD1 (6 bases). Trimming stripped 2 bases from V and 2 bases from J, with 10 bases between. Germline loops: CDR1 LGHNA, CDR2 YNFKEQ. The CDR3 has 14 residues. CDR3 coding DNA: TGTGCCAGCAGCCAAATTACAGGGACCTACGAGCAGTACTTC. As protein: CASSQITGTYEQYF.

The sample holds many counts of this clonotype. The rearrangement uses TRBV7-2 and TRBJ2-5; tentative D call: TRBD2 (6 bases). V lost 5 bases to trimming and J lost 5 bases, with 15 bases between them. Germline V gene sequence: CDR1 SGHTA, CDR2 FQGNSA. The CDR3 length is 14 residues. CDR3 DNA sequence: TGTGCCAGCAGCCTCAGCAGCGGGCTTGAGACCCAGTACTTC. The encoded protein is CASSLSSGLETQYF.

In its sample, this clonotype was seen a few times. The chain links TRBV9 to TRBJ2-2, with D unclear. Between the trimmed V and J ends, which lost 0 bases and 5 bases, there was a span of 8 bases. The CDR3 loop spans 14 amino acids. Germline-derived CDR1 and CDR2 are SGDLS and YYNGEE. The CDR3 reads CASSVATSTGELFF. Here the CDR3 DNA reads TGTGCCAGCAGCGTAGCTACGTCGACCGGGGAGCTGTTTTTT.

Only a few counts were recorded for this clonotype. The chain has TRBV20-1 and TRBJ2-2; 12 positions match TRBD2. Germline values: CDR1 DFQATT, CDR2 SNEGSKA (reference sequence). This CDR3 has 18 amino acids. Trimming cost V 0 bases and J 1 base; bases outside gene matches: 6. The CDR3 region is CSARDLLAGGGNTGELFF. DNA of the CDR3: TGCAGTGCTAGAGATCTACTAGCGGGAGGAGGGAACACCGGGGAGCTGTTTTTT.

The CDR3 region has the DNA TGTGCCAGCAGCCATGGACAGGCGAACGTCCTGACTTTC. It encodes CASSHGQANVLTF. The chain joins TRBV7-9 to TRBJ2-6; TRBD1 matches at 7 bases. CDR3 length equals 13 residues. Germline values: CDR1 SEHNR, CDR2 FQNEAQ (reference sequence). The V segment lost 5 bases and the J segment 10 bases; nucleotides outside the gene matches: 5.

This clonotype has at least ten counts. The chain recombines TRBV7-2 with TRBJ2-7; D possibly corresponds to TRBD1 (5 bases). V dropped 5 bases and J dropped 2 bases, with 13 bases sitting between them. CDR3 length: 14 amino acids. Germline CDR1 reads SGHTA; CDR2 reads FQGNSA. CDR3 DNA sequence: TGTGCCAGCAGCCCCGACAGCTCCCCCTACGAGCAGTACTTC. Its translation is CASSPDSSPYEQYF.

CDR3 DNA: TGTGCCAGCTCACCACGGGGGTTCACTGAAGCTTTCTTT. Translated: CASSPRGFTEAFF. The chain carries TRBV18 and TRBJ1-1; tentative D call: TRBD1 (5 bases). Trimming pared 1 base from V and 4 bases from J, leaving 7 bases between. The germline gives CDR1 KGHSH, CDR2 LQKENI. The CDR3 covers 13 residues.

The chain links TRBV10-2 to TRBJ2-7; TRBD2 might be the D (6 bases). Trimming removed 1 base at V and 7 bases at J, with 11 bases between. The CDR3 covers 13 residues. CDR1 and CDR2 from the germline V gene are WSHSY and SAAADI. The CDR3 region has the DNA TGCGCCAGCAGTGAGTGGAGTAGCGGAGAGCAGTACTTC. Its protein is CASSEWSSGEQYF.

The rearrangement joins TRBV6-5 to TRBJ2-5; 8 positions agree with TRBD2. Germline V gene lookup returns CDR1 MNHEY and CDR2 SVGAGI. The CDR3 contains 17 residues. The junction had 13 bases not matched to a gene; V was cut back by 5 bases and J by 2 bases. The CDR3 reads CASSPGWGSGSQETQYF. The CDR3 nucleotides read TGTGCCAGCAGTCCCGGCTGGGGGAGCGGGAGTCAAGAGACCCAGTACTTC.

The chain employs TRBV20-1 and TRBJ2-7; D perhaps matches TRBD2 (5 bases). The length of the CDR3 is 14 residues. Looked up from germline, CDR1 is DFQATT and CDR2 is SNEGSKA (reference sequence). Deletions cut 5 bases from V and 5 bases from J, with 19 bases between. The CDR3, as DNA: TGCAGTGCTGAAGGACCCATTGAGGGCCACGAGCAGTACTTC. Protein sequence: CSAEGPIEGHEQYF.